The clone carrying this TCR beta chain was picked up many times. What it binds is not known. The data originate from a study of CD8 T cells in ankylosing spondylitis. By quantitative 5'-RACE with molecular barcodes, the TCR beta libraries were made. TCRdb independently ran MiXCR on the 5' RACE reads; one entry per CDR3 protein. This repertoire shows under 300,000 distinct CDR3 sequences, roughly 10% found once; its top ten account for 2.6%. Study outcomes and limitations: Disease-linked clones bore a CD8+ phenotype, appearing relatively rarely in peripheral blood. Matched ankylosing spondylitis synovial fluid reportedly showed significant enrichment of disease-linked clones.

Germline CDR1 is SEHNR and CDR2 is FQNEAQ (reference sequence). J gave up 3 bases and V 5 bases, and 7 bases lay outside the gene matches. The CDR3 is 14 residues long. The specimen was blood, either unsorted or a sorted T cell fraction (not recorded which). The rearrangement uses TRBV7-9 and TRBJ2-7, with 7 bases aligning to TRBD1. The sequence came from a male donor with ankylosing spondylitis or in good health (not recorded which). CDR3 in amino acids: CASSGDRDSYEQYF. DNA for the CDR3: TGTGCCAGCAGCGGAGACAGGGACAGCTACGAGCAGTACTTC.